This T cell receptor beta chain was documented in a study of T cell responses to AZD1222 COVID-19 vaccine. V lost 5 bases to trimming and J lost 6 bases, with 19 bases between them. CDR3 length: 15 residues. Per the germline V gene, CDR1 is MDHEN and CDR2 is SYDVKM. To note about this clone: Its target is unknown.

TCRdb's table, derived via immunoSEQ multiplex PCR, lists solely in-frame clones and lacks some. The sample holds approximately 150,000 clones, roughly 92% seen once. Broader study findings: Repertoire collection took place solely once the T cell response had peaked. Of spike-specific TCRs, nearly half reportedly target regions left unmutated in variants. Baseline serostatus was positive in only six AZD1222 recipients. It should be noted that donors were predominantly white British and more often female, and clonal diversity was possibly underestimated.

The sequence was collected from an adult in good health. The chain recombines TRBV28 with TRBJ1-2, with D perhaps TRBD1 (6 bases). Sequences were derived from peripheral blood, sampled on day 0 of AZD1222 vaccination. CDR3: CASSPRGAALDGYTF. CDR3 bases: TGTGCCAGCAGTCCGCGGGGGGCGGCTCTGGATGGCTACACCTTC.